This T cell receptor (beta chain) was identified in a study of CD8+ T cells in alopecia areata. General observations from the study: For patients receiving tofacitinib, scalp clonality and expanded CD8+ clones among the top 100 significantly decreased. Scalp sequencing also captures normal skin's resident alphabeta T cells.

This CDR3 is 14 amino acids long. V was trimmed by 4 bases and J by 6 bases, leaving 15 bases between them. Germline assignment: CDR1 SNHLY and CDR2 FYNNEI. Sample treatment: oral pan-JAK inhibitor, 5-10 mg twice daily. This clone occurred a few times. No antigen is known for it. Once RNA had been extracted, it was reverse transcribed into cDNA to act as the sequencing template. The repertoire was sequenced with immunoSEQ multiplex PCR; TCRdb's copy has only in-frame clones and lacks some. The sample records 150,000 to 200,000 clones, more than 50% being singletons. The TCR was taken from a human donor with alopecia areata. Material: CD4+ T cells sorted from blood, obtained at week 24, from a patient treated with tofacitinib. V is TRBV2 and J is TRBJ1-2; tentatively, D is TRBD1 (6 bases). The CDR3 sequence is CASSVQGRADGYTF. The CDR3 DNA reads TGTGCCAGCAGTGTGCAGGGGCGCGCAGATGGCTACACCTTC. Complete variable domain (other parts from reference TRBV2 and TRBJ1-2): EPEVTQTPSHQVTQMGQEVILRCVPISNHLYFYWYRQILGQKVEFLVSFYNNEISEKSEIFDDQFSVERPDGSNFTLKIRSTKLEDSAMYFCASSVQGRADGYTFGSGTRLTVV.